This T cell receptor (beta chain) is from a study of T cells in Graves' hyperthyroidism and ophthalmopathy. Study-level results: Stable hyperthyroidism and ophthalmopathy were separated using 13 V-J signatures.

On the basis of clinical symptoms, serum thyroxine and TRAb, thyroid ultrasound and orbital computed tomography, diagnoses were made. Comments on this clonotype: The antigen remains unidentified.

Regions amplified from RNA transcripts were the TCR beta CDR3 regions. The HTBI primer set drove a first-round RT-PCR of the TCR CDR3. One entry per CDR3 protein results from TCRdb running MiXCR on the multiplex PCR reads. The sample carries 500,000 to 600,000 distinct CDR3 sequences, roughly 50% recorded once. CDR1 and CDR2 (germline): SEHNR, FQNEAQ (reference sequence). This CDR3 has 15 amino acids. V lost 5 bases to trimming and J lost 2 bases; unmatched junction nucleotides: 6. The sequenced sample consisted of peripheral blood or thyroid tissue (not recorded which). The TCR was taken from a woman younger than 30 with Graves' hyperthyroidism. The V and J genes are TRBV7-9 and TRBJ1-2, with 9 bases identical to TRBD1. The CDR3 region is CASSGSGQGNYGYTF. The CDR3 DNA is TGTGCCAGCAGCGGGTCGGGACAGGGAAACTATGGCTACACCTTC. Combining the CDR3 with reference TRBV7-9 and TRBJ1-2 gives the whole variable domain DTGVSQNPRHKITKRGQNVTFRCDPISEHNRLYWYRQTLGQGPEFLTYFQNEAQLEKSRLLSDRFSAERPKGSFSTLEIQRTEQGDSAMYLCASSGSGQGNYGYTFGSGTRLTVV.